The TCR beta chain under discussion was sequenced for a study of cytomegalovirus exposure and HLA in healthy donors. Vbeta (60) and Jbeta (13) primers were used in the PCR. Clones were sequenced by immunoSEQ multiplex PCR, and TCRdb holds only the in-frame ones, with some missing. The table lists about 59,000 clones, under 90% of them singletons. The count of this clone is one. Regarding donors, all were healthy bone marrow donors. The germline V gene encodes CDR1 MNHEY and CDR2 SVGAGI. This CDR3 spans 13 amino acids. After removal of 6 bases from V and 8 bases from J, the junction contained 7 bases not matched to a gene.

The TCR comes from a woman aged 40 to 50 in good health and CMV-seronegative. The sequenced material came from PBMCs. The chain carries TRBV6-5 and TRBJ1-2, with TRBD1 identical over 9 bases. The CDR3 coding sequence is TGTGCCAGCAGCCTACAGGGGGCTCTAGGCTACACCTTC. Translated, it gives CASSLQGALGYTF.